Listed below are T cell receptor beta chains from one sample, sequenced in a study of cytomegalovirus exposure and HLA in healthy donors. This table comes from immunoSEQ multiplex PCR, and its TCRdb copy is limited to in-frame clones, with some not included. This table has around 200,000 clones, 80% to 85% appearing once. The sample comprised PBMCs. The receptor source for this set is a woman in her twenties or thirties in good health and CMV-seronegative. CDR3s include the opening cysteine and the closing phenylalanine or tryptophan. D genes are given only for firm matches. The size of a clone is reported for some rows only, either as once, few or many, or as a class for expanded clones.

TRBJ2-1,-,TRBV27,-,TGTGCCAGCAGTTTATCTCCTAATGAGCAGTTCTTC,CASSLSPNEQFF
TRBJ1-1,-,TRBV10-2,-,TGCGCCAGCAGTGACCTCACTCCGCGGGACGGGCATGGGAATGGAGCTTTCTTT,CASSDLTPRDGHGNGAFF
TRBJ1-2,-,TRBV27,-,TGTGCCAGCAGTTTTATCGGGGTCAACTATGGCTACACCTTC,CASSFIGVNYGYTF
TRBJ2-7,-,TRBV30,TRBD1,TGTGCCTGGGCAGACAGGGGATGGCGATACGAGCAGTACTTC,CAWADRGWRYEQYF
TRBJ2-2,-,TRBV5-1,-,TGCGCCAGCAGCTTAAGTGGGGCAGCTATAACGATTTCGAACACCGGGGAGCTGTTTTTT,CASSLSGAAITISNTGELFF
TRBJ1-2,few,TRBV30,-,TGTGCCTGGAGAGAGGACACTTATGGCTACACCTTC,CAWREDTYGYTF
TRBJ1-1,-,TRBV7-8,TRBD1,TGTGCCAGCAGCGGTGACAGGGGACTGAGGACTGAAGCTTTCTTT,CASSGDRGLRTEAFF
TRBJ2-5,-,TRBV9,TRBD2,TGTGCCAGCAGCCCCCCCACGGGGGGACCTCAATGGACCCAGTACTTC,CASSPPTGGPQWTQYF
TRBJ2-7,-,TRBV27,-,TGTGCCAGCAGTTTGGTAGGGGCCTACGAGCAGTACTTC,CASSLVGAYEQYF
TRBJ1-1,-,TRBV5-8,TRBD1,TGTGCCAGCAGCTTGGAGATCTGGGACAGGGGGACCACTGAAGCTTTCTTT,CASSLEIWDRGTTEAFF
TRBJ1-5,-,TRBV7-9,-,TGTGCCAGCAGCTCGGGTAGGGGGCCCCAGCATTTT,CASSSGRGPQHF
TRBJ2-1,-,TRBV6-1,TRBD1,TGTGCCAGCAAGTCTGGACAGGGCCCGCTCTTC,CASKSGQGPLF
TRBJ2-1,few,TRBV7-9,-,TGTGCCAGCAGACCCGCGGGGTTCAATGAGCAGTTCTTC,CASRPAGFNEQFF
TRBJ1-4,-,TRBV28,TRBD1,TGTGCCACTACGGACAGGGGTGGGACTAATGAAAAACTGTTTTTT,CATTDRGGTNEKLFF
TRBJ1-1,-,TRBV6-5,-,TGTGCCAGCAGCCCCGGACACGTTATGAACACTGAAGCTTTCTTT,CASSPGHVMNTEAFF
TRBJ1-5,few,TRBV29-1,-,TGCAGCGTTGGGGCGACTAGCAATCAGCCCCAGCATTTT,CSVGATSNQPQHF
TRBJ1-2,-,TRBV11-1,-,TGTGCCAGCAGCCCCGGACAGCGAGTTCGGGATGGCTACACCTTC,CASSPGQRVRDGYTF
TRBJ2-4,-,TRBV29-1,-,TGCAGCGTCCTCCAGGGGTTAGCCAAAAACATTCAGTACTTC,CSVLQGLAKNIQYF
TRBJ2-5,-,TRBV6-6,TRBD2,TGTGCCAGCAGATCCCCGGGGGGAGCCCAAGAGACCCAGTACTTC,CASRSPGGAQETQYF
TRBJ1-2,-,TRBV5-1,TRBD1,TGCGCCAGCAGCTTCGGATCGACAGGGGGCGCCGGTGGCTACACCTTC,CASSFGSTGGAGGYTF
TRBJ1-3,-,TRBV11-2,-,TGTGCCAGCAGCGGTATGATAAGGGGTAACACCATATATTTT,CASSGMIRGNTIYF
TRBJ1-4,-,TRBV30,TRBD1,TGTGCCTGGGCACGGACAGGGATGAATGAAAAACTGTTTTTT,CAWARTGMNEKLFF
TRBJ2-3,-,TRBV9,-,TGTGCCAGCAGCGTAGGGGAGGCCACAGATACGCAGTATTTT,CASSVGEATDTQYF
TRBJ2-2,-,TRBV5-4,TRBD1,TGTGCCAGCACCCCACGGGCGACAGGGGGAGTACCCGGGGAGCTGTTTTTT,CASTPRATGGVPGELFF
TRBJ2-7,-,TRBV5-1,TRBD1,TGCGCCAGCAGCTCGCAGGGGGCCTACGAGCAGTACTTC,CASSSQGAYEQYF
TRBJ1-1,-,TRBV7-3,-,TGTGCCAGCAGCTTAGAGGTGAACACTGAAGCTTTCTTT,CASSLEVNTEAFF
TRBJ1-2,few,TRBV30,-,TGTGCCTGGAGTGTACGGGGCTATGGCTACACCTTC,CAWSVRGYGYTF
TRBJ2-7,once,TRBV28,TRBD2,TGTGCCAGCACCTCATTGGGGAGGGCCTACGAGCAGTACTTC,CASTSLGRAYEQYF
TRBJ2-7,once,TRBV7-9,-,TGTGCCAGCAGTCAGACCCCTTACGGGAGAAAATCCTACGAGCAGTACTTC,CASSQTPYGRKSYEQYF
TRBJ2-5,-,TRBV6-1,TRBD1,TGTGCCAGCAGTGAAGCGTTTAGGGGGCGCGGGACCCAGTACTTC,CASSEAFRGRGTQYF
TRBJ2-2,few,TRBV2,-,TGTGCCAGCAACATCAGGGGGGCCGGGGAGCTGTTTTTT,CASNIRGAGELFF
TRBJ2-3,-,TRBV2,-,TGTGCCAGCTGGGCCCTTTGGGGGGGCACAGATACGCAGTATTTT,CASWALWGGTDTQYF
TRBJ2-7,-,TRBV27,-,TGTGCCAGCAGTTTAATCGGGGGTGGCTACGAGCAGTACTTC,CASSLIGGGYEQYF
TRBJ1-1,-,TRBV19,-,TGTGCCAGTTCCTCGGTTCCGTGGGGCGAGATGACTGAAGCTTTCTTT,CASSSVPWGEMTEAFF
TRBJ2-5,once,TRBV6-6,-,TGTGCCAGCAGTTACTCAGGGGCTCAAGAGACCCAGTACTTC,CASSYSGAQETQYF
TRBJ1-1,-,TRBV6-5,-,TGTGCCAGCAGCCCGCGCGGGGGGCGAAACACTGAAGCTTTCTTT,CASSPRGGRNTEAFF
TRBJ2-7,once,TRBV6-1,TRBD2,TGTGCCAGCAGGGAGACTAGCGGGAGGTACGAGCAGTACTTC,CASRETSGRYEQYF
TRBJ2-7,few,TRBV4-1,TRBD2,TGCGCCAGCAGCCCCGGACTAGCGGGCGCCTACGAGCAGTACTTC,CASSPGLAGAYEQYF
TRBJ2-7,-,TRBV18,-,TGTGCCAGCTCACCACCGGGCACGTCCTACGAGCAGTACTTC,CASSPPGTSYEQYF
TRBJ2-1,-,TRBV15,-,TGTGCCACCAGCAGGAGTAATGAGCAGTTCTTC,CATSRSNEQFF
TRBJ2-1,-,TRBV7-2,-,TGTGCCAGCAGCCCCACCCTAGCTTCCAGCTCCTACAATGAGCAGTTCTTC,CASSPTLASSSYNEQFF
TRBJ1-2,-,TRBV6-5,-,TGTGCCAGCAGTTACGAGACGGACTTTGGCTACACCTTC,CASSYETDFGYTF
TRBJ1-1,-,TRBV11-3,-,TGTGCCAGCAGCCATGGCGGGAGTAAGATGAACACTGAAGCTTTCTTT,CASSHGGSKMNTEAFF
TRBJ2-7,-,TRBV7-8,TRBD2,TGTGCCAGCAGCTTCCTAGCGGAAACCTACGAGCAGTACTTC,CASSFLAETYEQYF
TRBJ2-2,-,TRBV7-9,TRBD1,TGTGCCAGCAGCTTTGGGGACAGACTCACCGGGGAGCTGTTTTTT,CASSFGDRLTGELFF
TRBJ1-6,few,TRBV5-1,TRBD1,TGCGCCACCTCCCCGGGACAGGGAGGCTCACCCCTCCACTTT,CATSPGQGGSPLHF
TRBJ2-2,many,TRBV6-1,TRBD1,TGTGCCAGCAGTGAACAGGGGGAAGCCGGGGAGCTGTTTTTT,CASSEQGEAGELFF
TRBJ2-1,-,TRBV5-1,-,TGCGCCAGCAGCTTGGAGGGGCCCAACAATGAGCAGTTCTTC,CASSLEGPNNEQFF